The source of this T cell receptor beta chain is a study of T cell responses to AZD1222 COVID-19 vaccine. Whole-study results and caveats: Recipients of AZD1222 seropositive at baseline numbered only 6 or 7.

Worth noting for this clone: Its antigen remains unidentified.

Using immunoSEQ multiplex PCR, the repertoire was profiled, and TCRdb retains in-frame clones only, with some absent. This table holds approximately 97,000 clones, roughly 83% found once. The germline V and J ends were trimmed by 5 bases and 7 bases, with 24 bases remaining between them. CDR3 length: 17 residues. Germline V lookup: CDR1 SGHTA, CDR2 FQGNSA. The sequencing used peripheral blood, collected on day 0 of AZD1222 vaccination. The source of this sequence is an adult in good health. The rearrangement joins TRBV7-2 to TRBJ2-1; D assignment may be TRBD1 or TRBD2 (7 bases each). CDR3: CASSPEGAGVNGNEQFF. In DNA, the CDR3 is TGTGCCAGCAGCCCTGAGGGGGCGGGAGTAAATGGAAATGAGCAGTTCTTC.